This TCR beta chain came from a study of blood T cell repertoires in COVID-19. Trimming took 0 bases from V and 3 from J; bases not matched to a gene: 9. The CDR3 totals 18 residues. Looked up from germline, CDR1 is LGHNA and CDR2 is YNFKEQ. In the authors' workflow: By means of reference gene primer amplification, nucleated cell counts were estimated. The table came from immunoSEQ multiplex PCR; TCRdb's copy has only in-frame clones and leaves some out. Clone size and V and J calls were adopted from that table, with D and trimming inferred from the DNA. This repertoire shows about 110,000 clones, around 88% found once; its top ten account for roughly 1%.

Sequenced material: peripheral blood. V and J are TRBV4-2 and TRBJ2-2; 8 bases map to TRBD1. This sequence originates from a woman in her forties or fifties with active or convalescent COVID-19. CDR3 region: CASSQEGRQGADTGELFF. The DNA of the CDR3 is TGTGCCAGCAGCCAAGAAGGGCGGCAGGGGGCCGACACCGGGGAGCTGTTTTTT.